These T cell receptor beta chains were read from a single sample in a study of metastatic and nonmetastatic thyroid tumors. Through MiXCR, TCRdb re-clonotyped the PCR reads. The repertoire holds about 15,000 clones, with over 25% as singletons. Specimen: tumor tissue. The receptors shown here come from a male donor with papillary thyroid cancer or a benign thyroid nodule (not recorded which). Some clones in this sample may be carry-over from other donors' samples. CDR3s include the opening cysteine and the closing phenylalanine or tryptophan. A D gene is named only where the DNA matches it firmly. Clone size is stated in some rows and not others, as once, few, many or a class when expanded.

D	size	length	V	J	DNA	CDR3
.	once	14	TRBV9	TRBJ1-2	TGTGCCAGCAGCGTAGAACCAGGAAACTATGGCTACACCTTC	CASSVEPGNYGYTF
.	many	15	TRBV5-1	TRBJ2-3	TGCGCCAGCAGCCAGAGCGTATATAGCACAGATACGCAGTATTTT	CASSQSVYSTDTQYF
.	many	14	TRBV28	TRBJ2-3	TGTGCCAGCAGTTTGGCCGGAAGCGGAGATACGCAGTATTTT	CASSLAGSGDTQYF
.	.	14	TRBV28	TRBJ1-6	TGTGCCAGCAGTTTTCCTGCTTATAATTCACCCCTCCACTTT	CASSFPAYNSPLHF
TRBD2	few	15	TRBV27	TRBJ2-1	TGTGCCAGCAGCCCGACTAGCGGGAGGGCCGCTGAGCAGTTCTTC	CASSPTSGRAAEQFF
TRBD2	.	12	TRBV20-1	TRBJ2-7	TGCAGTGCTAGACTAGCGGGCTACGAGCAGTACTTC	CSARLAGYEQYF
.	.	12	TRBV14	TRBJ2-1	TGTGCCAGCAGCCAAGTAAACAGACCGCAGTTCTTC	CASSQVNRPQFF
TRBD1	.	16	TRBV6-1	TRBJ2-3	TGTGCCAGCAGTGAAGCGACGGGACAGGGGGCAGATACGCAGTATTTT	CASSEATGQGADTQYF
TRBD2	many	14	TRBV19	TRBJ2-1	TGTGCCAGTAGTCCTAGCGGCTCCTACAATGAGCAGTTCTTC	CASSPSGSYNEQFF
.	.	15	TRBV7-3	TRBJ2-2	TGTGCCAGCAGCTTACACAGGGCGGGCACCGGGGAGCTGTTTTTT	CASSLHRAGTGELFF
.	many	13	TRBV7-8	TRBJ1-1	TGTGCCAGCAGCTCGACAGGGAACACTGAAGCTTTCTTT	CASSSTGNTEAFF
.	.	15	TRBV18	TRBJ2-7	TGTGCCAGCTCAACTGCCGGGACTGGTGGCTACGAGCAGTACTTC	CASSTAGTGGYEQYF
.	.	15	TRBV6-1	TRBJ2-6	TGTGCCAGCAGTGAAAGGTCCTCTGGGGCCAACGTCCTGACTTTC	CASSERSSGANVLTF
.	few	16	TRBV3-1	TRBJ2-3	TGTGCCAGCAGCCGCCTGGGGGCACGAAACACAGATACGCAGTATTTT	CASSRLGARNTDTQYF
TRBD2	.	15	TRBV20-1	TRBJ2-3	TGCAGTGCTATTAGCGGGGATAATTTTCGAGCTACGCAGTATTTT	CSAISGDNFRATQYF
TRBD1	.	14	TRBV19	TRBJ1-2	TGTGCCAGTAGCCCAGACAGGGATCCCTATGGCTACACCTTC	CASSPDRDPYGYTF
TRBD2	.	14	TRBV27	TRBJ2-1	TGTGCCAGCAGTCTGCGCGGGGGGCAACATGAGCAGTTCTTC	CASSLRGGQHEQFF
.	many	13	TRBV20-1	TRBJ1-2	TGCAGTGCTAGAGTCCGGGACATCCTGGGCTACACCTTC	CSARVRDILGYTF
.	few	13	TRBV19	TRBJ1-2	TGTGCCAGTACAGCCGGGACAAAATATGGCTACACCTTC	CASTAGTKYGYTF
.	few	18	TRBV6-2/TRBV6-3	TRBJ2-1	TGTGCCAGCATATACCCATCCGGGGCGGGATACTCCTACAATGAGCAGTTCTTC	CASIYPSGAGYSYNEQFF
TRBD2	.	15	TRBV20-1	TRBJ2-7	TGCAGTGCTAGGAGCGGGGGGGCCGGAACTGGGGAGCAGTACTTC	CSARSGGAGTGEQYF
.	.	15	TRBV5-1	TRBJ2-7	TGCGCCAGCAGCTTGGTCGCAGGGATGGGCTACGAGCAGTACTTC	CASSLVAGMGYEQYF
.	many	15	TRBV7-8	TRBJ1-5	TGTGCCAGCAGCTTAGAGTGGGGAGTTAATCAGCCCCAGCATTTT	CASSLEWGVNQPQHF
.	many	13	TRBV14	TRBJ2-5	TGTGCCAGCAGCCAAGGACTCCCATGGACCCAGTACTTC	CASSQGLPWTQYF
.	.	13	TRBV2	TRBJ1-2	TGTGCCAGCAGTGCGGTACAGTCTGGGGGCTACACCTTC	CASSAVQSGGYTF
.	many	12	TRBV3-1	TRBJ1-3	TGTGCCAGCAGCCAAGGAGGAAACACCATATATTTT	CASSQGGNTIYF
.	.	15	TRBV18	TRBJ1-5	TGTGCCAGCTCACCACTCGGCAGGTTCAATCAGCCCCAGCATTTT	CASSPLGRFNQPQHF
.	many	15	TRBV4-1	TRBJ1-6	TGCGCCAGCAGCCGACACCAGGCGGATAATTCACCCCTCCACTTT	CASSRHQADNSPLHF
.	.	13	TRBV28	TRBJ1-5	TGTGCCAGCTTGCGGGACACCAATCAGCCCCAGCATTTT	CASLRDTNQPQHF
TRBD2	.	16	TRBV11-2	TRBJ2-1	TGTGCCAGCAGCCCCATGACTAGCGGGATACACAATGAGCAGTTCTTC	CASSPMTSGIHNEQFF
TRBD2	.	15	TRBV6-1	TRBJ2-1	TGTGCCAGCAGATCTAGCGGGAGTGGGGCCCATGAGCAGTTCTTC	CASRSSGSGAHEQFF
.	many	13	TRBV6-4	TRBJ2-3	TGTGCCAGCAGTGAAGGGGGCACAGATACGCAGTATTTT	CASSEGGTDTQYF
TRBD2	medium-sized	14	TRBV11-2	TRBJ2-3	TGTGCCAGCAGCTTCCGACTAGCGGGCGGTACGCAGTATTTT	CASSFRLAGGTQYF
TRBD1	many	14	TRBV19	TRBJ2-1	TGTGCCAGTAGGCGACAGGGCGCCTACAATGAGCAGTTCTTC	CASRRQGAYNEQFF
TRBD1	many	14	TRBV5-4	TRBJ1-2	TGTGCCAGCAGCCCCAATTCAGGGGGCGGCGGCTACACCTTC	CASSPNSGGGGYTF
TRBD1	large	16	TRBV18	TRBJ1-4	TGTGCCAGCTCATCAGGACAGGGGGTTTCTAATGAAAAACTGTTTTTT	CASSSGQGVSNEKLFF
TRBD1	.	18	TRBV5-4	TRBJ1-5	TGTACCAGCAGCTTTACCCCCCCGGGACAGGGGATTCATCAGCCCCAGCATTTT	CTSSFTPPGQGIHQPQHF
.	many	15	TRBV20-1	TRBJ2-1	TGCAGTGCTAGAGATTTTGGGCTAGACTACAATGAGCAGTTCTTC	CSARDFGLDYNEQFF